This passage covers 22 T cell receptor beta chains from one sample sequenced in a study of cytomegalovirus exposure and HLA in healthy donors. With 60 Vbeta and 13 Jbeta primers, the PCR was carried out. Clones were read by immunoSEQ multiplex PCR, and TCRdb kept only the in-frame ones, dropping some. Seen here are roughly 110,000 clones, about 85% observed once, and the top ten hold 2% to 2.5%. The sample comprised PBMCs. Receptors originate from a man in his thirties or forties in good health and CMV-seronegative.

The chain links TRBV9 to TRBJ2-1, with no clear D. CDR1 is SGDLS and CDR2 is YYNGEE in the germline V gene. The CDR3 covers 15 residues. The ends were cut back, 3 bases at V and 7 bases at J, with 17 bases in the middle. Written as DNA, the CDR3 is TGTGCCAGCAGCGCCCCGTGGCCCCCGGGTAATGAGCAGTTCTTC. This gives the protein CASSAPWPPGNEQFF.

The chain combines TRBV11-2 with TRBJ2-7, with TRBD1 matching 10 bases. V gave up 5 bases and J gave up 5 bases; unmatched junction bases: 6. The CDR3 runs to 14 residues. The germline V gene has CDR1 SGHAT and CDR2 FQNNGV. DNA of the CDR3: TGTGCCAGCAGCCCGGGACAGGGGTTGGACGAGCAGTACTTC. Protein sequence: CASSPGQGLDEQYF.

V usage is TRBV2 and J usage is TRBJ1-5; TRBD1 matches 8 bases. The CDR3 length is 15 residues. The junction had 9 bases not matched to a gene; V was cut back by 8 bases and J by 3 bases. Germline CDR1 and CDR2: SNHLY and FYNNEI. The CDR3 coding sequence is TGTGCCAGCGACTACAGGGGGAGTGCCAATCAGCCCCAGCATTTT. The encoded protein is CASDYRGSANQPQHF. The full variable domain, rest sourced from reference TRBV2 and TRBJ1-5, is EPEVTQTPSHQVTQMGQEVILRCVPISNHLYFYWYRQILGQKVEFLVSFYNNEISEKSEIFDDQFSVERPDGSNFTLKIRSTKLEDSAMYFCASDYRGSANQPQHFGDGTRLSIL.

The rearrangement joins TRBV27 to TRBJ1-1, with 9 bases that match TRBD1. This CDR3 has 13 amino acids. V gave up 3 bases and J gave up 7 bases; unmatched junction bases: 3. Germline V CDR1 and CDR2: MNHEY, SMNVEV (reference sequence). CDR3 sequence (DNA): TGTGCCAGCAGTTTTTGGGGACAGGGTGAAGCTTTCTTT. Protein: CASSFWGQGEAFF.

With regard to this clone: Distinct nucleotide sequences in the sample also encode this CDR3. The CDR3 here is CASSFPGVTEAFF. Here the CDR3 DNA reads TGTGCCAGCAGTTTCCCGGGGGTCACTGAAGCTTTCTTT. The V and J genes are TRBV28 and TRBJ1-1; maybe TRBD1 (5 bases). Germline V CDR1 and CDR2: MDHEN, SYDVKM. Trimming took 3 bases from V and 4 from J, leaving 9 bases between them. This CDR3 region has 13 residues.

This chain links TRBV19 with TRBJ1-5; a possible D gene is TRBD1 (5 bases). V was trimmed by 1 base and J by 2 bases, leaving 9 bases between them. There are 15 residues in the CDR3. The germline CDR1 and CDR2 sequences are LNHDA and SQIVND (reference sequence). The CDR3 spells CASSIGTRGNQPQHF. CDR3 coding DNA: TGTGCCAGTAGTATAGGGACAAGGGGCAATCAGCCCCAGCATTTT.

The CDR3 DNA reads as TGTGCCAGCAGCTTAAACGGGGCTGGAAACACCATATATTTT. The encoded protein is CASSLNGAGNTIYF. V and J are TRBV7-6 and TRBJ1-3; D call uncertain. Germline lookup yields CDR1 SGHVS and CDR2 FNYEAQ. The CDR3 length is 14 residues. Trimming pared 2 bases from V and 2 bases from J, leaving 7 bases between.

V is TRBV5-5 and J is TRBJ1-5; possibly TRBD1 for D (6 bases). This CDR3 is built from 14 residues. Trimming stripped 1 base from V and 7 bases from J, with 12 bases between. Per germline, CDR1 SGHKS and CDR2 YYEKEE (reference sequence). CDR3 sequence (DNA): TGTGCCAGCAGCTTGTACTGGGGGCCCCAGCCCCAGCATTTT. This codes for CASSLYWGPQPQHF.

The genes are TRBV5-1 and TRBJ2-1, with 14 bases lining up with TRBD2. Germline loops: CDR1 SGHRS, CDR2 YFSETQ. Trimming took 2 bases from V and 6 from J; bases not matched to a gene: 7. This CDR3 has 17 residues. CDR3 sequence (DNA): TGCGCCAGCAGCTTTCCGGGACTAGCGGGAGCCAGCAATGAGCAGTTCTTC. Protein: CASSFPGLAGASNEQFF.

In this sample, this clone turned up a few times. The gene calls are TRBV28 and TRBJ1-5; maybe TRBD1 (6 bases). The CDR3 covers 14 residues. Germline V gives CDR1 MDHEN, CDR2 SYDVKM. Trimming took off 3 bases at V and 2 bases at J, with 8 bases between the two ends. The CDR3 coding sequence is TGTGCCAGCAGTTTCAGGGGTGGCAATCAGCCCCAGCATTTT. Translated: CASSFRGGNQPQHF.

This clone was seen repeatedly, ten times or more. This chain links TRBV4-2 with TRBJ2-3; 10 nucleotides match TRBD2. The germline gives CDR1 LGHNA, CDR2 YNFKEQ. Losses at the gene ends were 1 base for V and 2 bases for J; bases not matched to a gene: 3. This CDR3 region has 16 residues. CDR3 coding DNA: TGTGCCAGCAGCCAAGCTAGCGGGGGAGCCACAGATACGCAGTATTTT. Translation: CASSQASGGATDTQYF.

The sample holds one count of this clone. The rearrangement joins TRBV5-8 to TRBJ2-3; 10 bases align to TRBD1. J was trimmed by 3 bases and V by 4 bases; bases with no gene match: 5. Germline V gene sequence: CDR1 SGHTS, CDR2 YDEGEE. The CDR3 consists of 15 residues. CDR3 sequence (DNA): TGTGCCAGCAGCGTCGGGACAGGGGTGACAGATACGCAGTATTTT. Residues: CASSVGTGVTDTQYF.

The chain combines TRBV28 with TRBJ1-1; TRBD1 might be the D (5 bases). Trimming took off 3 bases at V and 1 base at J, with 9 bases between the two ends. This CDR3 has 14 amino acids. Germline V CDR1 and CDR2: MDHEN, SYDVKM. The CDR3 nucleotides are TGTGCCAGCAGTTTGGCGGGACCGAACACTGAAGCTTTCTTT. Translating gives CASSLAGPNTEAFF.

In its sample, this clone was seen a few times. The chain uses TRBV30 and TRBJ2-7, with a tentative D call TRBD2 (7 bases). The V end was cut by 0 bases, the J end by 5 bases, with 14 bases between. This CDR3 is built from 14 residues. Looked up from germline, CDR1 is GTSNPN and CDR2 is SVGIG (reference sequence). CDR3 protein: CAWSVGGGVHEQYF. DNA for the CDR3: TGTGCCTGGAGTGTAGGGGGAGGGGTCCACGAGCAGTACTTC.

Turning to this clone: The junction differs from germline at one of its ends, possibly a read error. V usage is TRBV29-1 and J usage is TRBJ1-2; D possibly corresponds to TRBD1 (6 bases). In germline, CDR1 is SQVTM, CDR2 ANQGSEA. This CDR3 is 15 amino acids long. The CDR3, as DNA: TGCAGCGCTGAAGCGGGAACAGGGTCGGCCTATGGCTACACCTTC. Residues: CSAEAGTGSAYGYTF.

The genes are TRBV11-2 and TRBJ2-3; possible D gene TRBD1, 6 bases. The CDR3 consists of 14 residues. Trimming took 6 bases from V and 0 from J, leaving 10 bases between them. Germline values: CDR1 SGHAT, CDR2 FQNNGV. The CDR3 loop reads CASSYRASTDTQYF. The CDR3 DNA reads TGTGCCAGCAGTTACAGGGCTAGCACAGATACGCAGTATTTT.

The gene calls are TRBV5-1 and TRBJ2-7; maybe TRBD1 (6 bases). Trimming took 0 bases from V and 6 from J, leaving 13 bases between them. The length of the CDR3 is 14 residues. Germline-derived CDR1 and CDR2 are SGHRS and YFSETQ. DNA of the CDR3: TGCGCCAGCAGCTTGGCCGGACAGACAGGCGAGCAGTACTTC. Residues: CASSLAGQTGEQYF.

This clone showed up just a few times. The chain has TRBV10-1 and TRBJ2-1; 11 nucleotides agree with TRBD2. The CDR3 loop spans 14 amino acids. Germline V gene data show CDR1 as WNHNN and CDR2 as SYGVQD (reference sequence). Trimming took 4 bases from V and 5 from J; bases not matched to a gene: 1. The CDR3 protein is CASSVTSGNNEQFF. In DNA, the CDR3 is TGCGCCAGCAGTGTGACTAGCGGGAACAATGAGCAGTTCTTC.

This clone was recorded a few times. This chain connects TRBV5-1 to TRBJ1-1, with D possibly matching TRBD1 (5 bases). V lost 0 bases and J lost 1, with 13 bases in between. The CDR3 is made up of 16 amino acids. CDR1 is SGHRS and CDR2 is YFSETQ in the germline V gene. CDR3 sequence reads: CASSLDGRGGNTEAFF. In DNA form, the CDR3 reads TGCGCCAGCAGCTTGGATGGGAGGGGCGGGAACACTGAAGCTTTCTTT.

In its sample, this clone was seen once. The gene calls are TRBV6-5 and TRBJ2-7; TRBD2 matches 7 bases. The CDR3 runs 15 residues. Germline lookup yields CDR1 MNHEY and CDR2 SVGAGI. V was pared by 4 bases and J by 2 bases, with 8 bases of the junction left unmatched. The CDR3 DNA follows: TGTGCCAGCAGTTCAGCGGGGCAGGGTACCTACGAGCAGTACTTC. This encodes CASSSAGQGTYEQYF.

The rearrangement links TRBV9 to TRBJ2-3; tentative D call: TRBD2 (5 bases). The CDR3 covers 16 residues. With 3 bases removed from V and 2 bases from J, the gap between germline ends came to 16 bases. Germline lookup yields CDR1 SGDLS and CDR2 YYNGEE. CDR3 sequence: CASSDRGGAVTDTQYF. As DNA, the CDR3 is TGTGCCAGCAGCGACCGAGGAGGTGCCGTCACAGATACGCAGTATTTT.

This clone has just one count. The chain couples TRBV30 to TRBJ1-4, with TRBD1 matching 8 bases. The CDR3 runs to 13 residues. V gave up 3 bases and J gave up 8 bases; unmatched junction bases: 5. CDR1 is GTSNPN, CDR2 SVGIG, per germline (reference sequence). The CDR3 nucleotides read TGTGCCTGGAGGGACAGGGAGAAGGAAAAACTGTTTTTT. As protein: CAWRDREKEKLFF.